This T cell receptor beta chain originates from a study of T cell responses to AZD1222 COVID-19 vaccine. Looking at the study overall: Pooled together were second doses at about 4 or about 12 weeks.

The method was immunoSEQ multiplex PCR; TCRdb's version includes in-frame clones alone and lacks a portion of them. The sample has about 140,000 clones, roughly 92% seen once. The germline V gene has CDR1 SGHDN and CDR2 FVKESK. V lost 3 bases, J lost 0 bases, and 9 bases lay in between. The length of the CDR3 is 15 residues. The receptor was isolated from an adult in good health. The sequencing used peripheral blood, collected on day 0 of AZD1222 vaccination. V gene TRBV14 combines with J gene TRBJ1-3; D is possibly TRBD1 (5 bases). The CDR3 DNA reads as TGTGCCAGCAGCCAGCTAGGGGACTCTGGAAACACCATATATTTT. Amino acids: CASSQLGDSGNTIYF.